The present T cell receptor (beta chain) was sequenced within a study of T cells in Graves' hyperthyroidism and ophthalmopathy (dated by TCRdb to about 2019). Some background on the complete study: To identify TCR V-J signatures that set the groups apart, the researchers used a discovery cohort of more than 95 patients, made up of roughly 40 with Graves' ophthalmopathy and some 58 with stable Graves' hyperthyroidism. Prospective prediction of ophthalmopathy was tested in an independent validation cohort of 18 to 20 hyperthyroidism patients and 17 patients who later progressed to ophthalmopathy. For training and testing, the 100 or so patients in the discovery cohort were randomly divided in a 7:3 ratio. Thyroid tissue and blood T-cell repertoires from six or seven Graves' hyperthyroidism patients were also compared in the study. Once sampling was done, hyperthyroidism patients were given methimazole at a starting dose of 30 mg daily, whereas ophthalmopathy patients were given high-dose intravenous methylprednisolone. According to the paper, TCR Vbeta CDR3 sequencing was carried out on some 140 peripheral blood samples, which came from under 50 ophthalmopathy, approximately 72 hyperthyroidism and some 17 progressor patients.

Cut back by 7 bases and 4 bases, the V and J ends lie 13 bases apart. Looking up the germline V gene yields CDR1 MNHNS and CDR2 SASEGT. The CDR3 measures 13 amino acids from cysteine to phenylalanine. The retained sequence is limited to the CDR3, 39 bases, with the frame set at the first base. Amplification of TCR beta CDR3 regions was carried out from RNA transcripts. The first round of RT-PCR for the TCR CDR3 was performed with the HTBI primer set and the Qiagen OneStep RT-PCR kit. The libraries were constructed in a second round of multiplex PCR and then size-selected and purified. Paired-end sequencing of the libraries was performed with 100 bp reads on an Illumina HiSeq2000. Concerning the study's data processing: SOAPnuke was used to process the raw data, removing reads that contained adapters or uncalled bases, had a mean Phred below 15, or lacked an exact match to the constant primer or identifier. COPE v1.2.5 was used to merge the high-quality paired reads, and each unique nucleotide sequence was defined as a clonotype. Clonotypes were aligned to IMGT TRBV, TRBD and TRBJ reference segments using MiTCR v1.1. Analysis was restricted to V-J combinations with a frequency above 0.0001, which covered about 99% of repertoires. The TCS score was defined as the ratio of F50 (clonal expansion) to E x V (chaos), calculated using BLOSUM62-based TCRdist between CDR3 peptides within each V-J. Welch's t-statistics and random forest reduced roughly 500 V-J features to roughly 13, which were used in a naive Bayes classifier (R e1071). The Morisita-Horn index was used to measure how similar the thyroid and blood repertoires were. The public reads were quality trimmed at Q25 with fastp and then assembled into clones with MiXCR by TCRdb, keeping productive beta chains. A single entry per CDR3 protein holds the most common genes and DNA from its merged rows. In this record, the V and J calls reflect TCRdb's handling and not the investigators' own analysis. The sample data list hundreds of thousands of distinct CDR3 sequences, and about 45% of these were observed just once. Less than 9% of the sample is taken by the ten largest.

Broader findings and caveats from the paper: Most expanded thyroid clonotypes (frequency above 0.001) were also detected in blood, suggesting blood repertoires may reflect thyroid immune responses. No statistical method was used to fix the sample size in advance, and group allocation was not hidden from the investigators. A 13 V-J signature model separated ophthalmopathy from stable hyperthyroidism, with about 88% sensitivity and 81.08% specificity in cross-validation and 80%/75% in testing. During validation, the model predicted progression to ophthalmopathy a median of around six months ahead of onset, with approximately 70% sensitivity and 72.22% specificity.

As to this clonotype: Its antigen specificity is not known. Per-base qualities were not stored, and no clone one base away is much larger.

Exclusion was applied to patients with uncontrolled infections, other autoimmune diseases, pregnancy or lactation. Diagnoses were established on the basis of clinical symptoms, serum thyroxine and TRAb, thyroid ultrasound, and orbital computed tomography. Total RNA was extracted using Trizol reagent, and RNA quality was assessed on an Agilent 2100 Bioanalyzer. Sequencing was carried out using peripheral blood or thyroid tissue (not recorded which). This TCR was recovered from an adult man with Graves' disease, either hyperthyroidism or ophthalmopathy (not recorded which). Recombination connected TRBV6-1 to TRBJ1-1; D gene: possibly TRBD1, on 5 matching bases. The CDR3 here reads CASKLQGPTEAFF. In nucleotide form, the sequence is TGTGCCAGCAAACTCCAGGGACCCACTGAAGCTTTCTTT.